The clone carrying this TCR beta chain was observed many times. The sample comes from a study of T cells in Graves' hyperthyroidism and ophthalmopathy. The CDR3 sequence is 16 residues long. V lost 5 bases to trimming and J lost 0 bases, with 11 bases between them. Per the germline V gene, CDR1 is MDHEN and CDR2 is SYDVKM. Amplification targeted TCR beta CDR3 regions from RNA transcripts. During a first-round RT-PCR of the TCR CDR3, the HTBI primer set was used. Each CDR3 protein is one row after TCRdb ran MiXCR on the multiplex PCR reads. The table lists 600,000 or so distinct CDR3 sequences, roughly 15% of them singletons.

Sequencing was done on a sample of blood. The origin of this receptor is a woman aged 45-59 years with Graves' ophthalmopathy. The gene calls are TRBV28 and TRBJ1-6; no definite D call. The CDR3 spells CASSLIMSSYNSPLHF. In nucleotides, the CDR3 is TGTGCCAGCAGTCTTATCATGAGCTCCTATAATTCACCCCTCCACTTT.